Shown below are 27 T cell receptor beta chains from a single sample sequenced in a study of cytomegalovirus exposure and HLA in healthy donors. 13 Jbeta primers and 60 Vbeta primers were used for the PCR. The table came from immunoSEQ multiplex PCR; TCRdb's copy has only in-frame clones and leaves some out. The table has roughly 120,000 clones, 73% seen once. The sequencing sample was made of PBMCs. The source is a woman between 40 and 55 years old in good health and CMV-seronegative.

This chain uses TRBV5-4 with TRBJ1-1, with 9 nucleotides matching TRBD1. After removal of 4 bases from V and 4 bases from J, the junction contained 17 bases not matched to a gene. This CDR3 comprises 18 residues. Germline assignment: CDR1 SGHNT and CDR2 YYREEE (reference sequence). CDR3 DNA sequence: TGTGCCAGCAGCCAGAAACAGGGGGCGAGCTGGGGGAGCACTGAAGCTTTCTTT. Protein sequence: CASSQKQGASWGSTEAFF.

In its sample, this clone was seen a few times. The chain is built from TRBV5-4 and TRBJ2-2, with D possibly being TRBD1 (5 bases). CDR1 is SGHNT and CDR2 is YYREEE in the germline V gene (reference sequence). CDR3 length: 15 residues. The V end was cut by 2 bases, the J end by 0 bases, with 8 bases between. CDR3 loop: CASSFGAANTGELFF. The CDR3 nucleotides read TGTGCCAGCAGCTTTGGGGCAGCGAACACCGGGGAGCTGTTTTTT.

The chain has TRBV7-9 and TRBJ1-5; D is ambiguous. Trimming removed 5 bases from V and 6 bases from J, with 11 bases in between. This CDR3 is 13 amino acids long. Germline CDR1 reads SEHNR; CDR2 reads FQNEAQ (reference sequence). The CDR3 loop is CASSPLIGQPQHF. DNA for the CDR3: TGTGCCAGCAGCCCCCTAATTGGTCAGCCCCAGCATTTT. Looking up the rest from reference TRBV7-9 and TRBJ1-5 gives the full variable domain: DTGVSQNPRHKITKRGQNVTFRCDPISEHNRLYWYRQTLGQGPEFLTYFQNEAQLEKSRLLSDRFSAERPKGSFSTLEIQRTEQGDSAMYLCASSPLIGQPQHFGDGTRLSIL.

By frequency in the sample, this clone is medium-sized (0.01 to 0.1%). V usage is TRBV2 and J usage is TRBJ1-3; TRBD1 is a possible D gene (5 bases). Germline lookup yields CDR1 SNHLY and CDR2 FYNNEI. The ends were cut back, 0 bases at V and 1 base at J, with 7 bases in the middle. This CDR3 has 15 amino acids. In nucleotides, the CDR3 is TGTGCCAGCAGTGAAGCGGGGGGATCTGGAAACACCATATATTTT. Protein sequence: CASSEAGGSGNTIYF.

This chain connects TRBV28 to TRBJ1-2; D may be TRBD1 (6 bases). Germline-derived CDR1 and CDR2 are MDHEN and SYDVKM. This CDR3 has 14 residues. V was shortened by 6 bases and J by 3 bases, with 14 bases between the two germline ends. This CDR3 is CASSLGQIDYGYTF. CDR3 bases: TGTGCCAGCAGCCTAGGACAGATCGACTATGGCTACACCTTC.

This chain joins TRBV5-1 and TRBJ1-4, with a tentative D call TRBD1 (6 bases). V was pared by 4 bases and J by 5 bases, with 12 bases between. CDR3 length: 14 residues. From germline, CDR1 is SGHRS and CDR2 YFSETQ. The chain's CDR3 is CASSPGHENEKLFF. In DNA form, the CDR3 reads TGCGCCAGCAGCCCGGGACACGAGAATGAAAAACTGTTTTTT.

The chain couples TRBV7-2 to TRBJ2-3; 8 nucleotides match TRBD2. CDR3 length: 14 residues. V trimming: 3 bases; J trimming: 5 bases; junction bases outside the gene matches: 4. Per germline, CDR1 SGHTA and CDR2 FQGNSA. The CDR3 region is CASSFGRAGDTQYF. The CDR3 region has the DNA TGTGCCAGCAGCTTCGGGAGGGCCGGAGATACGCAGTATTTT.

About this clone: Sequence at one end of the junction differs from germline and may be a read error. This sequence joins TRBV4-1 and TRBJ2-3, with 9 positions matching TRBD1. The CDR3 runs to 16 residues. Looked up from germline, CDR1 is MGHRA and CDR2 is YSYEKL. CDR3 sequence: CASSQDFGTGTDTQYF. The CDR3 DNA reads as TGTGCCAGCAGCCAAGATTTCGGGACAGGGACAGATACGCAGTATTTT.

This clone has a handful of counts. J is TRBJ2-1 and V is TRBV6-5; TRBD2 matches at 7 bases. The length of the CDR3 is 15 residues. Germline V gene data show CDR1 as MNHEY and CDR2 as SVGAGI. Trimming removed 0 bases from V and 9 bases from J; junction bases left unmatched: 8. In DNA form, the CDR3 reads TGTGCCAGCAGTTACTCTGGCGGGAGTTATCCTGAGCAGTTCTTC. Encoded protein: CASSYSGGSYPEQFF.

The chain has TRBV5-5 and TRBJ2-1; 7 bases are shared with TRBD2. The CDR3 runs 13 residues. With V trimmed by 4 bases and J by 4 bases, 2 bases remained unmatched. Germline-derived CDR1 and CDR2 are SGHKS and YYEKEE (reference sequence). Written as DNA, the CDR3 is TGTGCCAGCAGCCCCGGGGGGTACAATGAGCAGTTCTTC. It encodes CASSPGGYNEQFF.

The chain recombines TRBV5-1 with TRBJ2-7; TRBD2 agrees at 7 bases. There are 16 residues in the CDR3. Germline loops: CDR1 SGHRS, CDR2 YFSETQ. Trimming took 0 bases from V and 0 from J; bases not matched to a gene: 6. The CDR3, as DNA: TGCGCCAGCAGCTTGGATCGGGAGGTCGTCTCCTACGAGCAGTACTTC. As protein: CASSLDREVVSYEQYF.

The chain employs TRBV7-9 and TRBJ1-3; 7 bases align to TRBD1. Germline loops: CDR1 SEHNR, CDR2 FQNEAQ (reference sequence). The length of the CDR3 is 13 residues. Trimming took 5 bases from V and 3 from J; bases not matched to a gene: 1. The CDR3 region is CASSRDSGNTIYF. CDR3 in DNA: TGTGCCAGCAGCCGGGACAGTGGAAACACCATATATTTT.

The CDR3 sequence is CASSQETWGHQQDTQYF. CDR3 coding DNA: TGTGCCAGCAGCCAAGAGACTTGGGGGCATCAGCAGGATACGCAGTATTTT. The gene calls are TRBV4-2 and TRBJ2-3, with D perhaps TRBD1 (6 bases). Trimming stripped 0 bases from V and 6 bases from J, with 19 bases between. The CDR3 extends over 17 amino acids. In germline, CDR1 is LGHNA, CDR2 YNFKEQ.

J is TRBJ1-1 and V is TRBV19, with 8 bases matching TRBD1. Germline-derived CDR1 and CDR2 are LNHDA and SQIVND (reference sequence). The CDR3 has 13 amino acids. The V and J ends lost 5 bases and 4 bases, in that order; junction bases with no gene match: 3. The CDR3 loop reads CASSRQGTTEAFF. The DNA for the CDR3 is TGTGCCAGTAGTCGACAGGGGACCACTGAAGCTTTCTTT.

This rearrangement joins TRBV18 to TRBJ1-1; D gene ambiguous. Per the germline V gene, CDR1 is KGHSH and CDR2 is LQKENI. CDR3 length equals 15 residues. V was clipped by 3 bases and J by 3 bases, with 14 bases between them. The CDR3 sequence is CASSPRSVGDTEAFF. The CDR3, as DNA: TGTGCCAGCTCACCCCGTTCGGTCGGGGACACTGAAGCTTTCTTT. The full variable domain, in which reference TRBV18 and TRBJ1-1 provide the parts outside the CDR3, is NAGVMQNPRHLVRRRGQEARLRCSPMKGHSHVYWYRQLPEEGLKFMVYLQKENIIDESGMPKERFSAEFPKEGPSILRIQQVVRGDSAAYFCASSPRSVGDTEAFFGQGTRLTVV.

This clone was observed once. The V and J genes are TRBV11-3 and TRBJ2-5; 8 bases are shared with TRBD1. The closer fit of TRBJ2-7 to the DNA end suggests the J call may be wrong. The length of the CDR3 is 13 residues. Germline CDR1 and CDR2: SGHNT and YENEEA. The CDR3 spells CASSPTGADEQYF. CDR3 sequence (DNA): TGTGCCAGCAGCCCGACAGGGGCGGACGAGCAGTACTTC.

The chain has TRBV2 and TRBJ2-5; D uncertain. Germline CDR1 SNHLY, CDR2 FYNNEI. Deletions cut 0 bases from V and 6 bases from J, with 11 bases between. This CDR3 has 14 residues. In DNA, the CDR3 is TGTGCCAGCAGTGAAGCCGACTTGCTCCAGACCCAGTACTTC. Protein product: CASSEADLLQTQYF.

The V gene is TRBV2, the J gene TRBJ1-5; D is perhaps TRBD1 (5 bases). The CDR3 loop spans 14 amino acids. CDR1 and CDR2 from the germline V gene are SNHLY and FYNNEI. Trimming shortened V by 6 bases and J by 0 bases, and 9 bases separated the two germline ends. The CDR3: CASRGRDSNQPQHF. For the CDR3, the DNA is TGTGCCAGCAGAGGCAGGGATAGCAATCAGCCCCAGCATTTT.

The chain carries TRBV5-6 and TRBJ2-7, with 8 bases aligning to TRBD1. V gave up 0 bases and J gave up 0 bases; unmatched junction bases: 2. Per the germline V gene, CDR1 is SGHDT and CDR2 is YYEEEE. The CDR3 totals 15 residues. The CDR3 region has the DNA TGTGCCAGCAGCTTGGTGGGACAGGTCTCCTACGAGCAGTACTTC. It specifies CASSLVGQVSYEQYF.

J is TRBJ2-6 and V is TRBV21-1; the listed D gene, TRBD1, was not tested against the DNA. TRBV21-1 is a known pseudogene. The CDR3 is 18 residues long. Written as DNA, the CDR3 is TGTGCCAGCAGCAACGGTGACAGGGCCCACTCTGGGGCCAACGTCCTGACTTTC. This sequence encodes CASSNGDRAHSGANVLTF.

To note about this clone: The germline gene is not matched at one end of the junction; a read error may be the cause. The gene calls are TRBV7-9 and TRBJ1-1; weak D call: TRBD1 (6 bases). The CDR3 is 13 residues long. Germline loops: CDR1 SEHNR, CDR2 FQNEAQ (reference sequence). DNA for the CDR3: TGTTCCAGCAGCCCTCGGGTGGGACAAGTGGCTTTCTTT. As protein: CSSSPRVGQVAFF.

The V gene is TRBV5-1, the J gene TRBJ1-6; 7 bases fit TRBD1. The junction had 11 bases not matched to a gene; V was cut back by 4 bases and J by 10 bases. Germline V gene sequence: CDR1 SGHRS, CDR2 YFSETQ. The CDR3 has 15 amino acids. The CDR3 loop is CASSPGTAGGSPLHF. The CDR3 DNA follows: TGCGCCAGCAGCCCTGGGACAGCGGGTGGCTCACCCCTCCACTTT.

The chain joins TRBV30 to TRBJ2-1; 11 nucleotides match TRBD2. The CDR3 runs 16 residues. J gave up 3 bases and V 1 base, and 5 bases lay outside the gene matches. Germline assignment: CDR1 GTSNPN and CDR2 SVGIG (reference sequence). The CDR3 nucleotides are TGTGCCTGGAGTGCCGGACTAGCGGGTATCTACAATGAGCAGTTCTTC. Amino acids: CAWSAGLAGIYNEQFF. Supplemented by reference TRBV30 and TRBJ2-1, the full variable domain reads SQTIHQWPATLVQPVGSPLSLECTVEGTSNPNLYWYRQAAGRGLQLLFYSVGIGQISSEVPQNLSASRPQDRQFILSSKKLLLSDSGFYLCAWSAGLAGIYNEQFFGPGTRLTVL.

The V gene is TRBV10-3, the J gene TRBJ2-1; 7 nucleotides line up with TRBD2. The CDR3 covers 16 residues. The trim removed 4 bases at V and 2 bases at J, leaving 8 bases unmatched. Germline V gene data show CDR1 as ENHRY and CDR2 as SYGVKD. CDR3 loop: CAISVSAGAPYNEQFF. Here the CDR3 DNA reads TGTGCCATCAGTGTAAGTGCGGGAGCTCCCTACAATGAGCAGTTCTTC.

This chain links TRBV6-1 with TRBJ1-1; D is unresolved. This CDR3 has 13 amino acids. The germline V gene encodes CDR1 MNHNS and CDR2 SASEGT. Trimming took off 2 bases at V and 1 base at J, with 5 bases between the two ends. The CDR3 loop is CASSELWNTEAFF. CDR3 DNA: TGTGCCAGCAGTGAACTCTGGAACACTGAAGCTTTCTTT.

The count of this clone is one. The chain joins TRBV4-2 to TRBJ2-7; D may be TRBD2 (7 bases). The CDR3 is 14 amino acids. Trimming took 6 bases from V and 6 from J, leaving 18 bases between them. Looked up from germline, CDR1 is LGHNA and CDR2 is YNFKEQ. The DNA for the CDR3 is TGTGCCAGCAGAGCGGCGGGGGCTAGCGGCGAGCAGTACTTC. Translation: CASRAAGASGEQYF.

V and J are TRBV4-1 and TRBJ2-7, with TRBD2 identical over 9 bases. This CDR3 is built from 17 residues. Trimming at V came to 0 bases and at J to 0 bases, leaving 6 bases not matched to a gene. CDR1 is MGHRA and CDR2 is YSYEKL in the germline V gene. This chain's CDR3 is CASSQELHSGGSYEQYF. The CDR3 DNA reads TGCGCCAGCAGCCAAGAACTACATAGCGGGGGCTCCTACGAGCAGTACTTC.